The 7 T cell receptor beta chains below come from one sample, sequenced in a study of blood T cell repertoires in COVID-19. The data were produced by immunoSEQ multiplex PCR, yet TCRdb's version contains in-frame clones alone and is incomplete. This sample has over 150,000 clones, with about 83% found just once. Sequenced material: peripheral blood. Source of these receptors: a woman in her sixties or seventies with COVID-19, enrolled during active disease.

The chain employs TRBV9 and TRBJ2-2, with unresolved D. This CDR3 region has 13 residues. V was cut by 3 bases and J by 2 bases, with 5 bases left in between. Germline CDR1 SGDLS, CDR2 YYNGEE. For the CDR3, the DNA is TGTGCCAGCAGCGACGGTAACACCGGGGAGCTGTTTTTT. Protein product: CASSDGNTGELFF.

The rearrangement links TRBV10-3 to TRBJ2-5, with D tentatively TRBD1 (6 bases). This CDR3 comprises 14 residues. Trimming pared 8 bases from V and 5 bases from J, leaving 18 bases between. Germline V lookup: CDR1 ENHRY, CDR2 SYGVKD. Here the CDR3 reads CAIGQPGPPETQYF. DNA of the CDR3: TGTGCCATCGGACAGCCGGGGCCCCCGGAGACCCAGTACTTC.

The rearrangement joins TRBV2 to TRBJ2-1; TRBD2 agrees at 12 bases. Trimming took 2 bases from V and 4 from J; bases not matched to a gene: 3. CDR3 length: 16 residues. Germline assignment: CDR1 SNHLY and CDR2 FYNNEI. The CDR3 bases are TGTGCCAGCAGTGAATTACTAGCGGGGGGTTACAATGAGCAGTTCTTC. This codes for CASSELLAGGYNEQFF.

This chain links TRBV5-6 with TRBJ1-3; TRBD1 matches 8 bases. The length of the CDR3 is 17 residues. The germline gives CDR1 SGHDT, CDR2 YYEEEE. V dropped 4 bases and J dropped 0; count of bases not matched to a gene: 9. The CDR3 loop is CASSIRRTGSSGNTIYF. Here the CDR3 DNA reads TGTGCCAGCAGCATACGTAGGACAGGGAGCTCTGGAAACACCATATATTTT.

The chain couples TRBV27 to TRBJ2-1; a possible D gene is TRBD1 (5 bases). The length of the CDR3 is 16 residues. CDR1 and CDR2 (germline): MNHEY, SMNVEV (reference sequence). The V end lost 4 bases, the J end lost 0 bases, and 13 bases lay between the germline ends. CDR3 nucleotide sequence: TGTGCCAGCAGTTACCAGGGATTTAGCTCCTACAATGAGCAGTTCTTC. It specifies CASSYQGFSSYNEQFF.

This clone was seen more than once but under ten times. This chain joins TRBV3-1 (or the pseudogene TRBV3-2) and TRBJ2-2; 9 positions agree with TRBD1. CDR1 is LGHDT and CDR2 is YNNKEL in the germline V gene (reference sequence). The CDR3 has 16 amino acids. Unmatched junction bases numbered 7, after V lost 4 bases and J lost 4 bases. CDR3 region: CASSRETGGGTGELFF. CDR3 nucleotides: TGTGCCAGCAGCCGAGAGACAGGGGGTGGCACCGGGGAGCTGTTTTTT.

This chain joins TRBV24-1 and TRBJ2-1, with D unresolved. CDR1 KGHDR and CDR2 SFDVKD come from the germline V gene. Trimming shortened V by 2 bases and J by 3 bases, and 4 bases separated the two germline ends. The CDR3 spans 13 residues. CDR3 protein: CATSDSFYNEQFF. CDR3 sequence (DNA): TGTGCCACCAGTGATTCTTTCTACAATGAGCAGTTCTTC.